A selection of T cell receptor beta chains follows, all from one sample in a study of T cell responses to AZD1222 COVID-19 vaccine. Assay used: immunoSEQ multiplex PCR; TCRdb lists only in-frame clones, some missing. The table records about 110,000 clones, about 87% of them present only once. The starting material was peripheral blood, obtained on day 0 of AZD1222 vaccination. Source of these receptors: an adult in good health. CDR3s include the opening cysteine and the closing phenylalanine or tryptophan. Each record gives: CDR3 length, J gene, V gene, clone size, D gene, CDR3 protein, CDR3 DNA. D genes are given only for firm matches. For some rows the clone size is stated as once, few or many, or as a class when expanded; others skip it.

16,TRBJ1-5,TRBV18,NA,NA,CASSPGTPDSNQPQHF,TGTGCCAGCTCACCAGGGACACCGGATAGCAATCAGCCCCAGCATTTT
15,TRBJ1-5,TRBV18,NA,NA,CASSPRTGADQPQHF,TGTGCCAGCTCACCACGAACGGGGGCCGATCAGCCCCAGCATTTT
12,TRBJ1-2,TRBV29-1,NA,NA,CSVEDTDYGYTF,TGCAGCGTTGAAGACACGGACTATGGCTACACCTTC
15,TRBJ2-3,TRBV29-1,few,TRBD2,CSVVPGTSSTDTQYF,TGCAGCGTCGTACCCGGGACTAGCAGCACAGATACGCAGTATTTT
12,TRBJ1-4,TRBV19,NA,NA,CASRRNGEKLFF,TGTGCCAGTAGGAGGAACGGTGAAAAACTGTTTTTT
14,TRBJ1-2,TRBV18,NA,NA,CASSPGVDHYGYTF,TGTGCCAGCTCACCAGGGGTAGACCACTATGGCTACACCTTC
15,TRBJ1-1,TRBV28,NA,NA,CASSSPATMNTEAFF,TGTGCCAGCAGTAGCCCGGCAACCATGAACACTGAAGCTTTCTTT
16,TRBJ1-3,TRBV9,NA,NA,CASSADLAFSGNTIYF,TGTGCCAGCAGCGCCGACTTGGCATTCTCTGGAAACACCATATATTTT
15,TRBJ1-1,TRBV2,NA,NA,CASSEGRWENTEAFF,TGTGCCAGCAGTGAAGGACGGTGGGAGAACACTGAAGCTTTCTTT
14,TRBJ1-2,TRBV3-1/TRBV3-2,NA,TRBD1,CASSQQGGNYGYTF,TGTGCCAGCAGCCAGCAGGGGGGAAACTATGGCTACACCTTC
17,TRBJ1-3,TRBV7-9,NA,NA,CASSLALGPRSGNTIYF,TGTGCCAGCAGCTTAGCGCTGGGACCGCGCTCTGGAAACACCATATATTTT
13,TRBJ2-5,TRBV4-2,once,NA,CASSPEAQGTQYF,TGTGCCAGCAGCCCGGAGGCCCAAGGGACCCAGTACTTC
12,TRBJ2-7,TRBV30,NA,NA,CAWSQDSYEQYF,TGTGCCTGGAGTCAAGACTCCTACGAGCAGTACTTC
15,TRBJ2-7,TRBV25-1,few,TRBD1,CASSGPGQGSYEQYF,TGTGCCAGCAGTGGCCCGGGACAGGGCTCCTACGAGCAGTACTTC
14,TRBJ1-4,TRBV19,NA,NA,CASSIRGAGEKLFF,TGTGCCAGTAGTATCCGCGGGGCTGGTGAAAAACTGTTTTTT
14,TRBJ1-5,TRBV19,NA,NA,CASGHRGKNQPQHF,TGTGCCAGTGGGCACCGGGGAAAGAATCAGCCCCAGCATTTT
16,TRBJ1-1,TRBV19,NA,TRBD1,CASTLGPGGEVTEAFF,TGTGCCAGTACCCTGGGGCCAGGGGGCGAGGTCACTGAAGCTTTCTTT
13,TRBJ2-1,TRBV24-1,once,NA,CATSDPIRNEQFF,TGTGCCACCAGTGACCCCATTCGGAATGAGCAGTTCTTC
12,TRBJ1-5,TRBV29-1,NA,NA,CSVEENNQPQHF,TGCAGCGTTGAAGAAAACAATCAGCCCCAGCATTTT
17,TRBJ1-1,TRBV3-1/TRBV3-2,NA,TRBD1,CASSQGRTGFWNTEAFF,TGTGCCAGCAGCCAAGGAAGGACAGGGTTTTGGAACACTGAAGCTTTCTTT
16,TRBJ2-5,TRBV7-6,NA,TRBD2,CASSMRFASGEGGQYF,TGTGCCAGCAGCATGCGCTTTGCTAGCGGGGAGGGCGGCCAGTACTTC
21,TRBJ2-5,TRBV4-1,NA,TRBD2,CASSHPGSGRAKRGTQEAQYF,TGCGCCAGCAGCCATCCGGGAAGCGGGAGGGCCAAAAGGGGGACACAAGAGGCCCAGTACTTC
12,TRBJ1-3,TRBV25-1,NA,NA,CASHGFGNTIYF,TGTGCCAGCCACGGGTTTGGAAACACCATATATTTT
15,TRBJ1-4,TRBV19,NA,TRBD1,CASSARDRRNEKLFF,TGTGCCAGTAGTGCCCGGGACAGGCGAAATGAAAAACTGTTTTTT
18,TRBJ2-5,TRBV24-1,NA,TRBD1,CATSDLPGQGKGQETQYF,TGTGCCACCAGTGACTTACCGGGACAGGGAAAAGGGCAAGAGACCCAGTACTTC
11,TRBJ2-7,TRBV14,NA,NA,CASARSYEQYF,TGTGCCAGCGCCCGATCCTACGAGCAGTACTTC
21,TRBJ2-6,TRBV12-5,NA,NA,CASGLAPAIQDGDGRANVLTF,TGTGCTAGTGGTTTGGCACCGGCGATACAGGACGGGGATGGTAGGGCCAACGTCCTGACTTTC
11,TRBJ1-1,TRBV29-1,NA,NA,CSGLSNTEAFF,TGCAGCGGACTATCTAACACTGAAGCTTTCTTT
15,TRBJ1-1,TRBV7-9,NA,TRBD1,CASSPRTGGGTEAFF,TGTGCCAGCAGCCCAAGAACAGGGGGTGGGACTGAAGCTTTCTTT
13,TRBJ1-2,TRBV27,once,NA,CASSLLGGYGYTF,TGTGCCAGCAGTTTATTGGGGGGCTATGGCTACACCTTC
11,TRBJ1-1,TRBV20-1,NA,NA,CSATENTEAFF,TGCAGTGCTACAGAGAACACTGAAGCTTTCTTT
13,TRBJ1-1,TRBV19,NA,TRBD1,CASSADRGPEAFF,TGTGCCAGTAGTGCCGACAGGGGACCTGAAGCTTTCTTT
12,TRBJ1-1,TRBV11-2,NA,NA,CASSLWGTEAFF,TGTGCCAGCAGCTTGTGGGGAACTGAAGCTTTCTTT
12,TRBJ2-1,TRBV11-2,NA,TRBD1,CASSLVGRDRFF,TGTGCCAGCAGCTTAGTTGGCAGGGACAGGTTCTTC
13,TRBJ1-2,TRBV7-9,few,NA,CASSEDGLYGYTF,TGTGCCAGCAGCGAGGACGGCCTCTATGGCTACACCTTC
14,TRBJ1-5,TRBV27,once,NA,CASRTTKHNQPQHF,TGTGCCAGCCGCACCACTAAGCACAATCAGCCCCAGCATTTT
18,TRBJ2-3,TRBV19,NA,TRBD1,CATLGPPGPQGGTDTQYF,TGTGCCACACTAGGCCCCCCAGGTCCTCAGGGGGGCACAGATACGCAGTATTTT
14,TRBJ2-7,TRBV19,once,NA,CASSSTGWGYEQYF,TGTGCCAGTAGTTCCACAGGGTGGGGCTACGAGCAGTACTTC
16,TRBJ2-1,TRBV19,NA,NA,CASSGGGPAGYNEQFF,TGTGCCAGTAGTGGAGGGGGACCTGCAGGCTACAATGAGCAGTTCTTC
14,TRBJ1-4,TRBV2,NA,NA,CASSGRVPNEKLFF,TGTGCCAGCAGTGGCCGAGTTCCGAATGAAAAACTGTTTTTT
13,TRBJ2-1,TRBV3-1/TRBV3-2,NA,NA,CASSLVGDNEQFF,TGTGCCAGCAGCCTCGTCGGGGACAATGAGCAGTTCTTC
12,TRBJ1-2,TRBV12-3/TRBV12-4,NA,NA,CASRARNYGYTF,TGTGCCAGCAGAGCAAGAAACTATGGCTACACCTTC